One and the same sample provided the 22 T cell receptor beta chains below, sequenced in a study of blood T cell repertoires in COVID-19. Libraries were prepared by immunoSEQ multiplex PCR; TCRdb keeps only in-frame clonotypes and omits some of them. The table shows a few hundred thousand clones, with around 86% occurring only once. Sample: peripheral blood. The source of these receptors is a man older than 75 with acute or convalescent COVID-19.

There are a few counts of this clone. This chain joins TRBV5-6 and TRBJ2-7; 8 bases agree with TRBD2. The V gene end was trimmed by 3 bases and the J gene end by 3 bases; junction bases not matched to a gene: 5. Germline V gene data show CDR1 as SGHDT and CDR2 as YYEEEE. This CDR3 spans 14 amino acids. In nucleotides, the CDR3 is TGTGCCAGCAGCTGGGGCGGGAGGAACTACGAGCAGTACTTC. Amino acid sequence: CASSWGGRNYEQYF.

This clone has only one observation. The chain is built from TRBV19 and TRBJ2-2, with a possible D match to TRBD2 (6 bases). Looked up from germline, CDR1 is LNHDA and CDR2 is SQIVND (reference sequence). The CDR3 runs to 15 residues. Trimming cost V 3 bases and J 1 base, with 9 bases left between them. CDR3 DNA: TGTGCCAGTAGTATGAGAGCGGGGAACACCGGGGAGCTGTTTTTT. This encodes CASSMRAGNTGELFF.

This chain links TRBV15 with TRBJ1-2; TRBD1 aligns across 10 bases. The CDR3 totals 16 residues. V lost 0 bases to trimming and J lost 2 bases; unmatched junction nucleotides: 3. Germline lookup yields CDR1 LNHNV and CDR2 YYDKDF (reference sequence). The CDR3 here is CATSREGTGENYGYTF. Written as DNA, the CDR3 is TGTGCCACCAGCAGAGAAGGGACAGGGGAGAACTATGGCTACACCTTC.

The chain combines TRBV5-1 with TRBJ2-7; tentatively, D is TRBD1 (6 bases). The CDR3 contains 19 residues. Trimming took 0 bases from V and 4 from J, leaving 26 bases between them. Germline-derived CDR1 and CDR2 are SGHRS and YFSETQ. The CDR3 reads CASSLVVGAGSLHHYEQYF. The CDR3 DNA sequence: TGCGCCAGCAGCTTGGTCGTGGGGGCAGGCTCGCTTCATCATTACGAGCAGTACTTC.

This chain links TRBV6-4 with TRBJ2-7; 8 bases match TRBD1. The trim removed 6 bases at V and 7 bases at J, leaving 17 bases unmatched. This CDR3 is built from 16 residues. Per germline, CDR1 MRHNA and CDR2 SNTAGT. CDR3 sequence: CASSPFQGAPYGEQYF. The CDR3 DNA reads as TGTGCCAGCAGCCCATTCCAGGGGGCCCCCTATGGAGAGCAGTACTTC.

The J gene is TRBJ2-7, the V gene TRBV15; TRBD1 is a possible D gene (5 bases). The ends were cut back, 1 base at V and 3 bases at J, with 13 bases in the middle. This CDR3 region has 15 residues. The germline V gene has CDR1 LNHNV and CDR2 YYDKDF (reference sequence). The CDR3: CATSRGIGRDYEQYF. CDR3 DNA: TGTGCCACCAGCAGAGGGATCGGCAGGGACTACGAGCAGTACTTC. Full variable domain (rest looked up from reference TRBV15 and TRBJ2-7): DAMVIQNPRYQVTQFGKPVTLSCSQTLNHNVMYWYQQKSSQAPKLLFHYYDKDFNNEADTPDNFQSRRPNTSFCFLDIRSPGLGDTAMYLCATSRGIGRDYEQYFGPGTRLTVT.

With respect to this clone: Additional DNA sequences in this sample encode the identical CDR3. CDR3 bases: TGCGCCAGCAGCTTTGAAGGGGCGAATACGCAGTATTTT. Translating gives CASSFEGANTQYF. The V gene is TRBV5-1, the J gene TRBJ2-3; D might be TRBD1 (5 bases). The germline gives CDR1 SGHRS, CDR2 YFSETQ. The CDR3 has 13 residues. V was cut by 2 bases and J by 7 bases, with 11 bases left in between.

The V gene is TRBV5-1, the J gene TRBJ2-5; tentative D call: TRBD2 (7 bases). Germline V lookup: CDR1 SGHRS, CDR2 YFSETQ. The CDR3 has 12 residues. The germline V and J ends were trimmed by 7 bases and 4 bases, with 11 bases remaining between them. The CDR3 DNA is TGCGCCAGCTCGGGGGGCGGAGAGACCCAGTACTTC. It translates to CASSGGGETQYF.

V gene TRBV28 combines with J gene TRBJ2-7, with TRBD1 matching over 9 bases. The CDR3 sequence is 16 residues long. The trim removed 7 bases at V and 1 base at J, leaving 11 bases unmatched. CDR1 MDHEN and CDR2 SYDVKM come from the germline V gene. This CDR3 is CASTLPSGTGSYEQYF. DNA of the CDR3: TGTGCCAGCACCCTCCCATCGGGGACAGGGTCCTACGAGCAGTACTTC.

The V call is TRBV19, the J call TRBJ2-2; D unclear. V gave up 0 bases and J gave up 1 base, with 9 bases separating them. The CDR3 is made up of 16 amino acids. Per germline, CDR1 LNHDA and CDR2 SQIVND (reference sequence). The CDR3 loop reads CASSIDLLWNTGELFF. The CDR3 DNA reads TGTGCCAGTAGTATAGATCTCCTCTGGAACACCGGGGAGCTGTTTTTT.

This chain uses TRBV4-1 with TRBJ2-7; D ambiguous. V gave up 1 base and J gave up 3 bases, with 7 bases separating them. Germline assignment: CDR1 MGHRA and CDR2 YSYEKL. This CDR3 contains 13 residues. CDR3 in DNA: TGCGCCAGCAGCCAAGTCGTCGGCTACGAGCAGTACTTC. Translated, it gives CASSQVVGYEQYF.

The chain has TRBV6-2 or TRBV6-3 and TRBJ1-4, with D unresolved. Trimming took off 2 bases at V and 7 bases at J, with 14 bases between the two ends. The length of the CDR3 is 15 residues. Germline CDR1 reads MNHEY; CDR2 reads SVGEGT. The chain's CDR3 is CASSYIGGGGEKLFF. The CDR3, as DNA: TGTGCCAGCAGTTACATCGGTGGTGGAGGTGAAAAACTGTTTTTT.

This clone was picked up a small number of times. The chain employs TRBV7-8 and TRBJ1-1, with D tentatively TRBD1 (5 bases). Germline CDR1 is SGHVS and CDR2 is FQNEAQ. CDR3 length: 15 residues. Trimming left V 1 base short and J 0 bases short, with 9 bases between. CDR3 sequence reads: CASSLGGRVNTEAFF. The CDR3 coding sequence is TGTGCCAGCAGCTTAGGAGGCAGGGTGAACACTGAAGCTTTCTTT.

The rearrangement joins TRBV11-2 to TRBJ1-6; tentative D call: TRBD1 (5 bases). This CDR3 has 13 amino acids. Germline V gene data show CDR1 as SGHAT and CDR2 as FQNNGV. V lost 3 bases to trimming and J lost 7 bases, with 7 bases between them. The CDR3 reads CASSLGGNSPLHF. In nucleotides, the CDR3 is TGTGCCAGCAGCTTGGGGGGGAATTCACCCCTCCACTTT.

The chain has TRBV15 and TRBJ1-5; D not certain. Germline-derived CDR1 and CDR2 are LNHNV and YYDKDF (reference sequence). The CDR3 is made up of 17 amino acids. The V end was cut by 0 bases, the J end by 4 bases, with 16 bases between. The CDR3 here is CATSREIPGLMNQPQHF. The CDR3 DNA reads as TGTGCCACCAGCAGAGAGATCCCTGGACTGATGAATCAGCCCCAGCATTTT.

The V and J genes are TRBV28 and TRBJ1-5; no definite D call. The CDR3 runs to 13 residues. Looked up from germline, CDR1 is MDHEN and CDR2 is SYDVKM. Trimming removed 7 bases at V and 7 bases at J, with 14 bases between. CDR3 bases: TGTGCCAGCACCCCCCCGGGCGGGCAGCCCCAGCATTTT. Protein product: CASTPPGGQPQHF.

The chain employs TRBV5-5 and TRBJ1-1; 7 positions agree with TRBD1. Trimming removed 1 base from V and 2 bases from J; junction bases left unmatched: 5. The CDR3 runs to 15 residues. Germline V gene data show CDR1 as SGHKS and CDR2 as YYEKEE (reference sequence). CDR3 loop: CASSLRAGGNTEAFF. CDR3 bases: TGTGCCAGCAGCTTGAGGGCAGGGGGAAACACTGAAGCTTTCTTT.

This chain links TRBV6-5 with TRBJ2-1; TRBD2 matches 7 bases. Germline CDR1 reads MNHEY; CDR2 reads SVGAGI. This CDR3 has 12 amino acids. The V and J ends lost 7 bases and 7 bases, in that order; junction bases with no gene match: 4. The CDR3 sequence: CASTSGRNEQFF. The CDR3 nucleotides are TGTGCCAGCACTAGCGGTAGAAATGAGCAGTTCTTC.

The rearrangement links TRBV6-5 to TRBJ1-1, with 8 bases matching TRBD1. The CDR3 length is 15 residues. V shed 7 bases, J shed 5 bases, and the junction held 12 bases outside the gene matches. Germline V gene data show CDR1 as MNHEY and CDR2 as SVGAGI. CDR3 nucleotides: TGTGCCAGCAAATCAGGTCGTACAGGGGGGACTGAAGCTTTCTTT. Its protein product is CASKSGRTGGTEAFF.

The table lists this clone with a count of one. The CDR3 region is CASLPSELSTEAFF. DNA for the CDR3: TGTGCCAGTCTTCCCTCGGAGTTGAGCACTGAAGCTTTCTTT. The genes are TRBV6-5 and TRBJ1-1; D uncertain. The CDR3 is 14 amino acids. Deletions cut 9 bases from V and 4 bases from J, with 18 bases between. The germline V gene encodes CDR1 MNHEY and CDR2 SVGAGI.

Written as DNA, the CDR3 is TGTGCCAGCTCGGCCGGGACAGGGGGCTTCGAGCAGTACTTC. It yields the protein CASSAGTGGFEQYF. This chain connects TRBV18 to TRBJ2-7, with TRBD1 matching 12 bases. Unmatched junction bases numbered 6, after V lost 6 bases and J lost 6 bases. This CDR3 spans 14 amino acids. In germline, CDR1 is KGHSH, CDR2 LQKENI.

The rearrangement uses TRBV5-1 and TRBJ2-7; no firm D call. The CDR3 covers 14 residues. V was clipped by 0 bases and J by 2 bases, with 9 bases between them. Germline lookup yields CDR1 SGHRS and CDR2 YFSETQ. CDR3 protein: CASSLVDGAYEQYF. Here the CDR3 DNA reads TGCGCCAGCAGCTTGGTAGACGGAGCCTACGAGCAGTACTTC.